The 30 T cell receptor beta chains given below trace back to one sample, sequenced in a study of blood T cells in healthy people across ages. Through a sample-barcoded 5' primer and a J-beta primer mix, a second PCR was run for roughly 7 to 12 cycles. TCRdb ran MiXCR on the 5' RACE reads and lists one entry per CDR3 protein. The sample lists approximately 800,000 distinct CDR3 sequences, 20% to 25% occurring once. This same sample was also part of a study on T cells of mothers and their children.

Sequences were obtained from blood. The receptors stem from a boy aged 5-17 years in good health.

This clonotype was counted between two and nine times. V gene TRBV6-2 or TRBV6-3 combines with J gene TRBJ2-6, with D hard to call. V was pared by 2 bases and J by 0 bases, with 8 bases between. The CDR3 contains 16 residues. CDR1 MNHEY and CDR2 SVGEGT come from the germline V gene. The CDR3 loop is CASSYMQVSGANVLTF. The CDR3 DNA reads TGTGCCAGCAGTTACATGCAGGTCTCTGGGGCCAACGTCCTGACTTTC.

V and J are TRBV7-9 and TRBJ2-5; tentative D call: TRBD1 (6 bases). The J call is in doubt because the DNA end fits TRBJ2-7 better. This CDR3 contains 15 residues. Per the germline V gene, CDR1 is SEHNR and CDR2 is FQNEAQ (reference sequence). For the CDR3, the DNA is TGTGCCAGCAGCCCCCCGGCAGGGGCGACCTACGAGCAGTACTTC. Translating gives CASSPPAGATYEQYF.

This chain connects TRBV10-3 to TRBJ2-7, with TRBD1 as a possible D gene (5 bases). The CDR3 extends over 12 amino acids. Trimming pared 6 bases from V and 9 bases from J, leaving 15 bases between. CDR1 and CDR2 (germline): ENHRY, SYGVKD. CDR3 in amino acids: CAISYQGNGQYF. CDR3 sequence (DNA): TGTGCCATCAGCTACCAGGGTAACGGGCAGTACTTC.

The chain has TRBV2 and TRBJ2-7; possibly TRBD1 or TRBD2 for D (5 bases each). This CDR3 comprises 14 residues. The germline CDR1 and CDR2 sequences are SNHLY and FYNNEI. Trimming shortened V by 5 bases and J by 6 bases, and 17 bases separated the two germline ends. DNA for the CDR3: TGTGCCAGCAGTTTCCGGGACGGAGAATCCGAGCAGTACTTC. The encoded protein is CASSFRDGESEQYF. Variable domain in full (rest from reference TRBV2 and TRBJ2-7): EPEVTQTPSHQVTQMGQEVILRCVPISNHLYFYWYRQILGQKVEFLVSFYNNEISEKSEIFDDQFSVERPDGSNFTLKIRSTKLEDSAMYFCASSFRDGESEQYFGPGTRLTVT.

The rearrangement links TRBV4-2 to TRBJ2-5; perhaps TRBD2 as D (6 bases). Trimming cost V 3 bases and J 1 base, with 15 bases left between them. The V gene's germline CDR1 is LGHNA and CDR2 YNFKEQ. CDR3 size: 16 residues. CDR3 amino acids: CASSQIDNSGQETQYF. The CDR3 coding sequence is TGTGCCAGCAGCCAGATCGACAATAGCGGCCAAGAGACCCAGTACTTC.

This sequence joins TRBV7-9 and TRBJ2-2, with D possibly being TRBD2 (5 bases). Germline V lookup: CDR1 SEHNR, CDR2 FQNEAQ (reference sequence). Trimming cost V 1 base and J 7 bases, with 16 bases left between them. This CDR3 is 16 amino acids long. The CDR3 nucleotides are TGTGCCAGCAGCTTAGTGAGCGGAGCGCTCGTCGGGGAGCTGTTTTTT. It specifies CASSLVSGALVGELFF.

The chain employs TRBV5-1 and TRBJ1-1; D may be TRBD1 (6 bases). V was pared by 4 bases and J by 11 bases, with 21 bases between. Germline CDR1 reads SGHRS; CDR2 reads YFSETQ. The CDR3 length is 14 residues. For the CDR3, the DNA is TGCGCCAGCAGCCCTAGCGGTACAGGGATCGGCGCTTTCTTT. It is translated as CASSPSGTGIGAFF.

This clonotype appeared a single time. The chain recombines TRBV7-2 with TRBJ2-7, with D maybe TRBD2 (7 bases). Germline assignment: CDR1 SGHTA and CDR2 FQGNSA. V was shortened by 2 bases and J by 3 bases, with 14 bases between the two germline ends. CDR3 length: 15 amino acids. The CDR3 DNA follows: TGTGCCAGCAGCTTATTTGCGGGGGCAAACTACGAGCAGTACTTC. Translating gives CASSLFAGANYEQYF.

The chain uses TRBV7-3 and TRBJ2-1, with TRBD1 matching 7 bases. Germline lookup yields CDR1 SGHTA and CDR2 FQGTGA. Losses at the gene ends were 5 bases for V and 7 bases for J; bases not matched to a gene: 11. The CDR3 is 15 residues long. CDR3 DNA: TGTGCCAGCAGCCCCAACAGGGGTTTATTAAATGAGCAGTTCTTC. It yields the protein CASSPNRGLLNEQFF.

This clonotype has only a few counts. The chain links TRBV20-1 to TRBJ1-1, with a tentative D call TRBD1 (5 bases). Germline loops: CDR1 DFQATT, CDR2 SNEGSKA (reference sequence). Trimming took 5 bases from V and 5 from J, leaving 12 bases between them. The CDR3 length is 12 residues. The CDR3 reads CSAAGGGTEAFF. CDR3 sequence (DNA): TGCAGTGCTGCGGGGGGGGGAACTGAAGCTTTCTTT.

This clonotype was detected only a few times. In nucleotides, the CDR3 is TGTGCCAGCAGCGCCCAGACAGGGACGGATGGCTACACCTTC. Protein sequence: CASSAQTGTDGYTF. The chain recombines TRBV9 with TRBJ1-2, with 7 bases aligning to TRBD1. The CDR3 is made up of 14 amino acids. Germline V gene sequence: CDR1 SGDLS, CDR2 YYNGEE. The trim removed 3 bases at V and 6 bases at J, leaving 8 bases unmatched.

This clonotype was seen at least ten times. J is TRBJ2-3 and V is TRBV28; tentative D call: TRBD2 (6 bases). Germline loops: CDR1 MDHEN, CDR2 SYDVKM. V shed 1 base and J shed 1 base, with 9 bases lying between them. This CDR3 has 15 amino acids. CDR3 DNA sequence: TGTGCCAGCAGTTTATTCGGGGGAGGCACAGATACGCAGTATTTT. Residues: CASSLFGGGTDTQYF.

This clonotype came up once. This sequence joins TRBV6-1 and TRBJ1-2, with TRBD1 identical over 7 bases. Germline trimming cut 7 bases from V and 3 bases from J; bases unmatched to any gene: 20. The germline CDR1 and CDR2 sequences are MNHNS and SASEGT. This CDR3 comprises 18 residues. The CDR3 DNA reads TGTGCCAGCACCCCACTCGACAGGGCCGCATACGGGGACTATGGCTACACCTTC. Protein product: CASTPLDRAAYGDYGYTF.

The CDR3 DNA sequence: TGCAGCGTTAGCGGGACAGGGATGGGTGAAAAACTGTTTTTT. Its protein is CSVSGTGMGEKLFF. The chain recombines TRBV29-1 with TRBJ1-4; 9 nucleotides match TRBD1. This CDR3 comprises 14 residues. With V trimmed by 5 bases and J by 7 bases, 8 bases remained unmatched. Looked up from germline, CDR1 is SQVTM and CDR2 is ANQGSEA. Variable domain in full (rest from reference TRBV29-1 and TRBJ1-4): SAVISQKPSRDICQRGTSLTIQCQVDSQVTMMFWYRQQPGQSLTLIATANQGSEATYESGFVIDKFPISRPNLTFSTLTVSNMSPEDSSIYLCSVSGTGMGEKLFFGSGTQLSVL.

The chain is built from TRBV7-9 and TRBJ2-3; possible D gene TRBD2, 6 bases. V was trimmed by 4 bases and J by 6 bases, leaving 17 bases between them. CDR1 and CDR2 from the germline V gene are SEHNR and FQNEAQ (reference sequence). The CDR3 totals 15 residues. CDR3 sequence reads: CASSYGAGSPDTQYF. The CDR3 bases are TGTGCCAGCAGCTATGGGGCGGGATCTCCGGATACGCAGTATTTT.

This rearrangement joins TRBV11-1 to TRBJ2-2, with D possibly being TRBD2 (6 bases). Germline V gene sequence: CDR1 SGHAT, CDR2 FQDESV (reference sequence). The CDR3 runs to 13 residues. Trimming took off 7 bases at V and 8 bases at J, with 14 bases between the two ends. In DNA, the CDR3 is TGTGCCAGCATGCAAAGGGAGGAAGGGGAGCTGTTTTTT. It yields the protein CASMQREEGELFF.

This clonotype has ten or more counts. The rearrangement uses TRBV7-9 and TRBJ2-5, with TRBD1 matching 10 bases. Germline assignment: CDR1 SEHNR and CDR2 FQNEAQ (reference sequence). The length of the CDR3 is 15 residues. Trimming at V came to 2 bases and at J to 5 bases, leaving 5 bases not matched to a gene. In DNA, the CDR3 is TGTGCCAGCAGCTTACGGACAGGGGGGAGCGAGACCCAGTACTTC. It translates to CASSLRTGGSETQYF.

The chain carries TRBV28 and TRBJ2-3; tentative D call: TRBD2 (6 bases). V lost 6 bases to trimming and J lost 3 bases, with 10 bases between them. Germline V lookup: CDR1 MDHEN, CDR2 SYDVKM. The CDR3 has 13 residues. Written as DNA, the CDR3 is TGTGCCAGCAGATGGGGGGTTACAGATACGCAGTATTTT. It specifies CASRWGVTDTQYF.

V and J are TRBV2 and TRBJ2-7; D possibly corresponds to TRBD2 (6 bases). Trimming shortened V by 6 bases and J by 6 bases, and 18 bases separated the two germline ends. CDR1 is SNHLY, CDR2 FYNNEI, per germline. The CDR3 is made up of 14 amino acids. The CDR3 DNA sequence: TGTGCCAGCAGCCCCCCGGGAGCTCTCATCGAGCAGTACTTC. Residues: CASSPPGALIEQYF.

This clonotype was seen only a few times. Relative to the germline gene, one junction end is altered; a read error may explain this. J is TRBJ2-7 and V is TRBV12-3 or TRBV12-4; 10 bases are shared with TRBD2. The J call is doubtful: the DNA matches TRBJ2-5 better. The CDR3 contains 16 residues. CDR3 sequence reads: CASSQSTSGVQETQYF. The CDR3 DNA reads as TGCGCCAGCAGCCAGTCAACTAGCGGGGTCCAAGAGACCCAGTACTTC.

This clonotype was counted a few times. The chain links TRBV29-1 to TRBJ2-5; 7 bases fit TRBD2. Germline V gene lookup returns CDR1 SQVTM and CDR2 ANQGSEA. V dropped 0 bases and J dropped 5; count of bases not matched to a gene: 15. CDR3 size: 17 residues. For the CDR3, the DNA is TGCAGCGTTGAAGAAACGGGGGAGGGAGTAAATATCGAGACCCAGTACTTC. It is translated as CSVEETGEGVNIETQYF.

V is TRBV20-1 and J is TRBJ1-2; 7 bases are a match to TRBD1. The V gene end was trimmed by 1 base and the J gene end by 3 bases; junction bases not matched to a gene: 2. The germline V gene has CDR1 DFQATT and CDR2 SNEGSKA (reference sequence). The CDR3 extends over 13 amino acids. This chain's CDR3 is CSARGGTDYGYTF. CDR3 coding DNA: TGCAGTGCTAGAGGGGGGACAGACTATGGCTACACCTTC.

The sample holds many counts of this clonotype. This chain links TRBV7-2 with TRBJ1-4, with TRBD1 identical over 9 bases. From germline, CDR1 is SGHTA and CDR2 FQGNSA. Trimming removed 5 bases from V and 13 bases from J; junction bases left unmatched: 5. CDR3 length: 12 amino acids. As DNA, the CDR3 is TGTGCCAGCAGCGCTGACAGGGGGAGACTGTTTTTT. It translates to CASSADRGRLFF.

The CDR3 sequence is CASSKYPTGTSIGNIQYF. CDR3 nucleotides: TGTGCCAGCAGTAAATACCCGACCGGGACTAGCATTGGGAACATTCAGTACTTC. The genes are TRBV6-2 or TRBV6-3 and TRBJ2-4; the match to TRBD2 covers 9 bases. J lost 7 bases, V lost 5 bases, and 18 bases had no gene match. This CDR3 is built from 18 residues. Germline CDR1 is MNHEY and CDR2 is SVGEGT.

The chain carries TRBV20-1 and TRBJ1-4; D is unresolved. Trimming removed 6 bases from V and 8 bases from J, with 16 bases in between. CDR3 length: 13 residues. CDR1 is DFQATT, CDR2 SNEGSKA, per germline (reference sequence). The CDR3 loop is CSAPGRLEEKLFF. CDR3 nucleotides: TGCAGTGCCCCCGGCCGTTTGGAGGAAAAACTGTTTTTT.

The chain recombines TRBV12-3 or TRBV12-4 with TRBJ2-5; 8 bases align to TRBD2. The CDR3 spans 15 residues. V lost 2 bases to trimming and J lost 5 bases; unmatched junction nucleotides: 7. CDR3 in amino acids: CASSLIASGSETQYF. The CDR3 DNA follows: TGTGCCAGCAGTTTAATTGCGAGCGGGAGTGAGACCCAGTACTTC.

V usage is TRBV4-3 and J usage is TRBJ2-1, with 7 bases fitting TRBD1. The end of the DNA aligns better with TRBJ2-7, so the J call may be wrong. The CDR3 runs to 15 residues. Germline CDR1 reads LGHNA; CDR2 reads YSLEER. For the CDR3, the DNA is TGCGCCAGCAGCCCCCAGAGGACAGGCAGCGACGAGCAGTACTTC. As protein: CASSPQRTGSDEQYF.

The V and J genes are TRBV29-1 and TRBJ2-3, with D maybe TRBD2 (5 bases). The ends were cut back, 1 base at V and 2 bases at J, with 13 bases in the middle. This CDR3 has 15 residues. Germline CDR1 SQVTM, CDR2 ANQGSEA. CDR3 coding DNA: TGCAGCGTTGAAGGGACGGACTCTTCCACAGATACGCAGTATTTT. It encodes CSVEGTDSSTDTQYF.

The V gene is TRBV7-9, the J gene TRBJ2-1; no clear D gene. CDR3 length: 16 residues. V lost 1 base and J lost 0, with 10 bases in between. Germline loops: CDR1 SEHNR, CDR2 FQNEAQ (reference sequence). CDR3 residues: CASSLGPGSSYNEQFF. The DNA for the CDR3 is TGTGCCAGCAGCTTAGGCCCAGGTAGCTCCTACAATGAGCAGTTCTTC.

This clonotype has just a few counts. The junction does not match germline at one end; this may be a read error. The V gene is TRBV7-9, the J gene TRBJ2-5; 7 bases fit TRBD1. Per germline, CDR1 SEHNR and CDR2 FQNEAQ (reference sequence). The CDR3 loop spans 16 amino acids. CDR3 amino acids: CASSLIQGPLQETQYF. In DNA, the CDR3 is TGTGCCAGCAGCCTGATACAGGGGCCCCTCCAAGAGACCCAATACTTC.